This T cell receptor beta chain was captured by sequencing in a study of shared clonotypes between healthy human individuals (dated by TCRdb to 2020 to 2022). For context, the study as a whole: The cohort included a few men and two women between 18 and 49 years of age. To increase sequencing depth and limit assay-specific biases, TCR repertoire library preparation and sequencing were carried out by different laboratories using diverse techniques. Blood TCR repertoires of a handful of healthy adults were deeply sequenced to estimate repertoire size and the extent of clonotype sharing between individuals. Each donor's leukapheresis produced roughly between roughly 0.94 and 9.5 billion PBMCs. For each donor, CD4 naive and CD4 memory were each given three plates, CD8 naive was given two plates, and CD8 memory was given one plate. Paper-wide results and their limitations: Sampling was restricted to blood, and TCR repertoires in tissues likely differ from the TCR repertoires found in blood. Based on pairwise subsampling, the degree of clonotype sharing among donors was expected to be affected by sequencing depth. Rarefaction of sorted-subset datasets indicated incomplete sequencing despite the large sequencing depth. Compared with non-shared clonotypes, the clonotypes found in all four sorted-subset donors had higher generation probabilities. Estimated clonotype richness was generally larger for naive than for memory subsets. Across four donors, approximately 5% of naive CD4, approximately 3.6% of naive CD8, around 2.5% of memory CD4, and about 0.4% of memory CD8 clonotypes were shared. The genetic and exposure-history diversity represented was limited by the small number of donors.

Ends trimmed: V by 3 bases, J by 2 bases; bases unmatched to a gene: 4. Measured from the cysteine to the phenylalanine, the CDR3 is 15 residues long. The DNA shown is the 45-base CDR3, in frame from base 1. The germline V gene sets CDR1 to WSHSY and CDR2 to SAAADI. Using the deep immunoSEQ assay, multiplex PCR amplified TCR CDR3 regions from genomic DNA. Genomic DNA extracted from each cell subset was distributed evenly over all wells of several immunoSEQ 96-well plates, and each plate served as one replicate. Each replicate PCR for sorted subsets received roughly 0.2 ug genomic DNA, equal to about 30,000 T cell genomes. Purified libraries were measured with a Qubit 3.0 fluorometer, size-checked on a Bioanalyzer 2100, and measured again with the KAPA Library Quantification kit. Every immunoSEQ 96-well plate was sequenced on a separate single-read 150-cycle Illumina NextSeq 550 flow cell. The authors processed their data as follows. Because the immunoSEQ output included only junctional sequences and no quality scores, the filtering could not be the same as the filtering used for full-length reads. To assign V/J genes and CDR3, sequences were annotated using PyIR, a Python wrapper for IgBLAST v1.9, with IMGT germline references. Reads with weak V/J assignments (E-value above 1e-6), missing CDR3, stop codons, out-of-frame junctions, or ambiguous translated residues were removed. V3J clonotypes were defined as sequences sharing an identical inferred V gene, J gene, and CDR3 amino acid sequence. To compute the percentage overlap between repertoires, the number of shared unique clonotypes was divided by the size of the smaller repertoire. RTK rarefaction, the Chao1 estimator, and Recon v2.1 estimates of unobserved clonotypes were used to assess repertoire richness. Generation probabilities for all TCRbeta clonotypes obtained by the gDNA method from a handful of donors were computed using OLGA. Held by TCRdb, this immuneACCESS table contains in-frame sequences only and omits some clones. Under half of the omission traces to an unresolved V gene where checked; the cause of the rest is unknown. V and J calls and clone size come straight from that table; D and trimming were deduced from the DNA. This sample holds around 2,000,000 clones; approximately 94% were observed only once. The ten largest clones add up to more than 1.5% of the sample.

A word on this clone: No cognate antigen has been identified for it. No qualities accompany the bases; no much larger clone lies one base away.

CD8 naive samples were CD45RO-negative cells positively selected for CCR7, giving a CD45RA+CCR7+ population that excluded TemRA cells. The donors were healthy, HIV-negative adults who had no recently reported acute infections or vaccinations. All donors were Caucasian adults living in Nashville, Tennessee, USA. Blood was collected by leukapheresis, and PBMCs were isolated by Ficoll-Histopaque density gradient centrifugation and then cryopreserved in liquid nitrogen vapor phase. Purity and quantity of every magnetically sorted T cell population were checked by analytical flow cytometry. Genomic DNA was isolated from every sorted fraction and measured by UV absorbance on a Nanodrop 2000c.

The sample taken for sequencing was naive CD8+ T cells from PBMCs. Taken with the paper, the label for cell subset or site translates to: CD45RA+CCR7+. The clonotype comes from a man aged 18 to 30 in good health. Some clones in this sample may be carry-over from other donors' samples. The chain employs TRBV10-2 and TRBJ2-1; TRBD2 agrees with 7 junctional bases. The CDR3 region has the sequence CASSDEGGPYNEQFF. The DNA sequence is given as TGCGCCAGCAGTGATGAGGGAGGGCCCTACAATGAGCAGTTCTTC.